The sequence of this TCR beta chain was determined in a study of cytomegalovirus exposure and HLA in healthy donors. Looking at the study overall: The study placed approximately 78% of its approximately 400 genotyped donors in the Caucasian-associated ancestry cluster.

Note on this clone: Its antigen is not known.

The PCR employed 60 Vbeta primers together with 13 Jbeta primers. Produced via immunoSEQ multiplex PCR; TCRdb's table is partial and in-frame only. This sample yields roughly 100,000 clones, of which 65% to 80% are seen a single time; roughly 16% belongs to the top ten. General study findings and limits: Earlier analysis yielded a pattern in which most TCR beta V segments were productive about 90% or about 30% of the time.

The CDR3 extends over 13 amino acids. Germline V lookup: CDR1 MNHEY, CDR2 SVGAGI. Trimming stripped 1 base from V and 3 bases from J, with 3 bases between. This clonotype was obtained from a woman aged 50 to 60 in good health and CMV-seropositive. V usage is TRBV6-5 and J usage is TRBJ2-2; D gene uncertain. The sequencing input was PBMCs. This chain's CDR3 is CASSYFDTGELFF. DNA for the CDR3: TGTGCCAGCAGTTACTTCGACACCGGGGAGCTGTTTTTT.